This T cell receptor beta chain came from a study of resident and recirculating memory T cells in vitiligo. Clones were read by immunoSEQ multiplex PCR, and TCRdb kept only the in-frame ones, dropping some. The sample contains around 43,000 clones, about nine tenths of which appear only once. Remarks on this clone: Its antigen is not identified.

V gave up 8 bases and J gave up 3 bases, with 16 bases separating them. Germline V gene data show CDR1 as GTSNPN and CDR2 as SVGIG (reference sequence). CDR3 length equals 13 residues. General study points: Non-conserved TCRs across sites and patients suggested distinct clones per lesion.

Confetti depigmentation, marking active vitiligo, was absent in these patients. Patients had received no treatment within the previous three months. Sequencing was done on a sample of blood. The chain employs TRBV30 and TRBJ1-2; D perhaps matches TRBD1 (6 bases). The sequence derives from a male donor with vitiligo. CDR3 nucleotides: TGTGCCCGTGCCGACCACAGGGACTATGGCTACACCTTC. Amino acids: CARADHRDYGYTF.